The rows below give T cell receptor beta chains drawn from one sample of a study of Ad26.COV2.S vaccination and SARS-CoV-2 variants. The data were produced by immunoSEQ multiplex PCR, yet TCRdb's version contains in-frame clones alone and is incomplete. The sample includes about 480,000 clones, roughly 85% of them seen just once. Sequencing was performed on peripheral blood, taken in a trial of Ad26.COV2.S vaccine versus placebo. These receptors all stem from a person aged 18-60 years who received the Ad26.COV2.S COVID-19 vaccine or a placebo. Both conserved end residues are part of each CDR3. The D gene is left open where the match is weak. Where a row states a size, it is once, few, many or the class of an expanded clone; other rows omit it.

TRBD2	TRBV3-1/TRBV3-2	18	TRBJ2-1	-	CASSQASSGSFRYNEQFF	TGTGCCAGCAGCCAGGCCTCTAGCGGGAGTTTTCGGTACAATGAGCAGTTCTTC
TRBD2	TRBV30	16	TRBJ2-5	-	CAWSSGGSPGRETQYF	TGTGCCTGGAGTTCGGGCGGGAGTCCCGGGCGGGAGACCCAGTACTTC
-	TRBV5-4	13	TRBJ2-7	-	CASSFAARYEQYF	TGTGCCAGCAGCTTTGCAGCCCGCTACGAGCAGTACTTC
-	TRBV15	14	TRBJ1-5	-	CATSREDSMGPQHF	TGTGCCACCAGCAGGGAAGACAGCATGGGGCCCCAGCATTTT
-	TRBV5-6	15	TRBJ2-5	-	CASSLGGGGEETQYF	TGTGCCAGCAGCTTAGGTGGCGGCGGCGAAGAGACCCAGTACTTC
-	TRBV2	14	TRBJ2-3	-	CASSSGTSTDTQYF	TGTGCCAGCAGTAGTGGGACTAGCACAGATACGCAGTATTTT
-	TRBV7-9	13	TRBJ2-6	few	CASSYVGANVLTF	TGTGCCAGCAGCTATGTAGGGGCCAACGTCCTGACTTTC
-	TRBV18	14	TRBJ1-2	-	CASSPKTDDYGYTF	TGTGCCAGCTCACCCAAGACAGACGACTATGGCTACACCTTC
-	TRBV6-6	15	TRBJ1-1	-	CASSFGQLGNTEAFF	TGTGCCAGCAGTTTTGGACAGTTGGGGAACACTGAAGCTTTCTTT
TRBD2	TRBV11-3	15	TRBJ2-3	-	CASSGGLAGADTQYF	TGTGCCAGCAGCGGGGGACTAGCGGGAGCGGATACGCAGTATTTT